This TCR beta chain was identified in a study of CD8+CD57+ T cells in acquired aplastic anemia. Individuals selected for sequencing had exhibited CD8+CD57+ cell expansion on flow cytometry. TCR beta VDJ and CDR3 were profiled, and genomic DNA was the template. One entry per CDR3 protein, called by TCRdb with MiXCR from the reads. This table holds 180,000 or so distinct CDR3 sequences, 40% to 55% found once. Remarks on this clonotype: The junction and the germline gene differ at one end; a read error may be behind it.

Germline CDR1 SGHAT, CDR2 FQNNGV. This CDR3 contains 15 residues. Sample: sorted CD4+, CD8+, or CD8+CD57+ T cells (not recorded which) from PBMCs. This chain joins TRBV11-2 and TRBJ2-3, with 8 bases fitting TRBD2. The TCR sequence derives from a human donor with aplastic anemia. The CDR3 DNA is TGTGCCGGCAGCCACGATAGCGGGGGCACAGATACGCAGTATTTT. It codes for CAGSHDSGGTDTQYF.